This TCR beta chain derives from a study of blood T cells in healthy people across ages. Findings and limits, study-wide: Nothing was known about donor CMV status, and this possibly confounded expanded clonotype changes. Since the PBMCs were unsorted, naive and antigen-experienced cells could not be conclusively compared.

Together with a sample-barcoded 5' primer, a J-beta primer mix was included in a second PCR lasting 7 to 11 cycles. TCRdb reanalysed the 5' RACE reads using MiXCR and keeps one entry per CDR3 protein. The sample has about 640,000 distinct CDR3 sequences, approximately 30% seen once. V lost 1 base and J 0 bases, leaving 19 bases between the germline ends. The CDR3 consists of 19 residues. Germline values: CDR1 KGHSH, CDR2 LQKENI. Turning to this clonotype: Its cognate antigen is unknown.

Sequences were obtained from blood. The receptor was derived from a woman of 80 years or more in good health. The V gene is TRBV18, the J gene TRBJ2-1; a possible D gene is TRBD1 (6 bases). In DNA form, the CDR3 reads TGTGCCAGCTCACCACTCACGACAGGTGAGGGGTACTCCTACAATGAGCAGTTCTTC. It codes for CASSPLTTGEGYSYNEQFF.